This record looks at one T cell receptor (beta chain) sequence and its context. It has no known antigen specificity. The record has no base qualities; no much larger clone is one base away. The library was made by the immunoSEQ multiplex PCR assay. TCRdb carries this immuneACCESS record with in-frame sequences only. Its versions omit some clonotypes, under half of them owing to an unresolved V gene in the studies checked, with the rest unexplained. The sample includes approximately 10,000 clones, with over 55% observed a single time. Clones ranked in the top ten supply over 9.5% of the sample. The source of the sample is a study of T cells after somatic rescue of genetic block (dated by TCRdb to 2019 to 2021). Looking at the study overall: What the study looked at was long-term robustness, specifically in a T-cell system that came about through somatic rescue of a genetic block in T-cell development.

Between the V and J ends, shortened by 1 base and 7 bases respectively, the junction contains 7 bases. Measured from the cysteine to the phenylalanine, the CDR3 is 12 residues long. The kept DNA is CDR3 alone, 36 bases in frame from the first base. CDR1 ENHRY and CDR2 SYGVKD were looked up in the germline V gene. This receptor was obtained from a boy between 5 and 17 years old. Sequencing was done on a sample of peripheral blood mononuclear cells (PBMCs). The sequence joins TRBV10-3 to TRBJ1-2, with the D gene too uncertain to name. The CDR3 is CAISELGGGYTF. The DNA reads TGTGCCATCAGTGAGTTAGGAGGTGGCTACACCTTC.